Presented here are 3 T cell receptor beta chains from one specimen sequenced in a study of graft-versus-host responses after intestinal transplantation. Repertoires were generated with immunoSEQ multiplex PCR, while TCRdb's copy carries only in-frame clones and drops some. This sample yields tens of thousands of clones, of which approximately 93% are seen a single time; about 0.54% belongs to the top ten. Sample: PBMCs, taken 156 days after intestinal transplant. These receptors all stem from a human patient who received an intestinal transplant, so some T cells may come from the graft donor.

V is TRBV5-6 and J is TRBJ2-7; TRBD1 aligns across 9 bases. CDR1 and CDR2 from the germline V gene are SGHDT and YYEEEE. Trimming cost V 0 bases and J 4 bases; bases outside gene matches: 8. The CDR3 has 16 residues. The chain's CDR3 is CASSLETGGAVYEQYF. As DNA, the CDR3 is TGTGCCAGCAGCTTGGAAACAGGGGGCGCGGTGTACGAGCAGTACTTC.

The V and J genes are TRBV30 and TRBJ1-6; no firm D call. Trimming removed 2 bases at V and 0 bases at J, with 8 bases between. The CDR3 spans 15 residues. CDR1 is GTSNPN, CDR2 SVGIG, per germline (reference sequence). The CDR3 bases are TGTGCCTGGAGTCCGCAAGTCTCCTATAATTCACCCCTCCACTTT. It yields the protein CAWSPQVSYNSPLHF.

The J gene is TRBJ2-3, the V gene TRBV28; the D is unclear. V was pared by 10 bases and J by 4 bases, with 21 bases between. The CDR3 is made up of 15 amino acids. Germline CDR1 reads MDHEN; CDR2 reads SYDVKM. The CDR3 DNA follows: TGTGCCACCACACCCTATCGTTTCAGGTCAGATACGCAGTATTTT. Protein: CATTPYRFRSDTQYF.